This TCR beta chain was observed in a study of TIL therapy for anti-PD-1-resistant metastatic lung cancer. Study context: Half of patients were current or former smokers. Median tumor mutation burden was more than 1.4 mutations per megabase.

The germline gives CDR1 MRHNA, CDR2 SNTAGT. Trimming stripped 5 bases from V and 2 bases from J, with 7 bases between. CDR3 length: 14 amino acids. Time point defined: pre-treatment sample, taken before nivolumab and TIL therapy. The tumor samples were excised metastases, mostly pleural nodules or supraclavicular lymph nodes. Sequencing used immunoSEQ v3. The assay was immunoSEQ multiplex PCR, and TCRdb's table has in-frame clones only and misses some. Of 6,200 or so clones in the sample, around 60% were seen once. The receptor was isolated from a person between 25 and 80 years old with non-small cell lung cancer. The chain is built from TRBV6-4 and TRBJ1-6; no firm D call. Material: tumor tissue, obtained at baseline. CDR3 DNA sequence: TGTGCCAGCAGTCGCGGTCCCTATAATTCACCCCTCCACTTT. Translated: CASSRGPYNSPLHF.